What follows describes a single T cell receptor beta chain. The antigen is unknown. In replicate PCRs of sorted subsets, roughly 200 ng DNA, roughly 31,000 T cell genomes, was used. Assay used: immunoSEQ multiplex PCR; TCRdb lists only in-frame clones, some missing. The repertoire holds hundreds of thousands of clones, with 90% to 96% as singletons. This entry belongs to a study of shared clonotypes between healthy human individuals. Study details: Plates per donor: three CD4 naive, three CD4 memory, two CD8 naive, one CD8 memory. Study conclusions and caveats: In several donors, about 5% of naive CD4 clonotypes appeared in common.

The CDR3 totals 14 residues. Germline values: CDR1 KGHSH, CDR2 LQKENI. The ends were cut back, 2 bases at V and 14 bases at J, with 16 bases in the middle. This clonotype was obtained from a woman in her twenties or thirties in good health. The sample consisted of naive CD4+ T cells sorted from blood. Subset specified: CD45RA+ positively selected. This chain connects TRBV18 to TRBJ1-6; D unclear. The CDR3 DNA reads TGTGCCAGCTCACCATCGGGGTCCGTGGCAGCCCTCCACTTT. It specifies CASSPSGSVAALHF.